This T cell receptor beta chain was recorded in a study of cytomegalovirus exposure and HLA in healthy donors. The assay was immunoSEQ multiplex PCR, and TCRdb's table has in-frame clones only and misses some. This sample has fewer than 250,000 clones, with approximately 87% found just once. Germline CDR1 and CDR2: SGDLS and YYNGEE. V gave up 0 bases and J gave up 6 bases, with 11 bases separating them. The CDR3 sequence is 14 residues long. This clone was counted a single time. The sequencing input was PBMCs. V usage is TRBV9 and J usage is TRBJ2-3, with D perhaps matching TRBD2 (6 bases). This receptor was identified in a man younger than 35 in good health and CMV-seronegative. The CDR3 DNA follows: TGTGCCAGCAGCGTAGGACTAGGTTTGGATACGCAGTATTTT. Protein: CASSVGLGLDTQYF. The entire variable domain, with the rest obtained from reference TRBV9 and TRBJ2-3, is as follows: DSGVTQTPKHLITATGQRVTLRCSPRSGDLSVYWYQQSLDQGLQFLIQYYNGEERAKGNILERFSAQQFPDLHSELNLSSLELGDSALYFCASSVGLGLDTQYFGPGTRLTVL.